The next 25 T cell receptor beta chains were all read from a single sample in a study of blood T cells in healthy people across ages. With a J-beta primer mix and a sample-barcoded 5' primer, a second PCR ran 7 to 11 cycles. TCRdb called the 5' RACE reads again in MiXCR, with one record for every CDR3 protein. The top ten clones hold 11% of a sample with roughly 1.7 million distinct CDR3 sequences, roughly a third of them seen once. What was sequenced was blood. These receptors were obtained from a woman in her twenties or thirties in good health.

The V call is TRBV6-1, the J call TRBJ2-7; D might be TRBD2 (5 bases). The V gene's germline CDR1 is MNHNS and CDR2 SASEGT. CDR3 length equals 15 residues. The germline V and J ends were trimmed by 4 bases and 0 bases, with 13 bases remaining between them. CDR3 bases: TGTGCCAGCAGTGGAAGGACGGGGAGCTCCTACGAGCAGTACTTC. This sequence encodes CASSGRTGSSYEQYF.

The rearrangement uses TRBV27 and TRBJ1-5; 7 bases line up with TRBD1. The CDR3 covers 15 residues. CDR1 is MNHEY, CDR2 SMNVEV, per germline (reference sequence). Trimming took 5 bases from V and 4 from J; bases not matched to a gene: 8. In DNA, the CDR3 is TGTGCCAGCAGTGCCGGGACAGCGTCAAATCAGCCCCAGCATTTT. This gives the protein CASSAGTASNQPQHF.

This clonotype was found many times. The V gene is TRBV10-3, the J gene TRBJ2-1; TRBD2 aligns across 14 bases. The CDR3 loop spans 18 amino acids. Germline CDR1 ENHRY, CDR2 SYGVKD. The trim removed 3 bases at V and 7 bases at J, leaving 11 bases unmatched. The CDR3 DNA follows: TGTGCCATCAGTGACGGGGGGACTAGCGGGAGACACGGTAATGAGCAGTTCTTC. Protein product: CAISDGGTSGRHGNEQFF.

This clonotype was detected only once. The chain combines TRBV3-1 with TRBJ2-7, with D possibly TRBD1 on 5 matching bases. The DNA end favors TRBJ2-5, so the J call may be wrong. The CDR3 spans 13 residues. Germline loops: CDR1 LGHDT, CDR2 YNNKEL (reference sequence). CDR3 DNA sequence: TGTGCCAGCAGCCAAGGCAGGGTAGAGACCCAGTACTTC. The encoded protein is CASSQGRVETQYF.

The rearrangement joins TRBV7-2 to TRBJ2-2, with D maybe TRBD1 (6 bases). Between the trimmed V and J ends, which lost 5 bases and 0 bases, there was a span of 13 bases. Per the germline V gene, CDR1 is SGHTA and CDR2 is FQGNSA. The CDR3 sequence is 16 residues long. CDR3 sequence (DNA): TGTGCCAGCAGCCGAGAGACAGGATCGAACACCGGGGAGCTGTTTTTT. Protein sequence: CASSRETGSNTGELFF.

The CDR3 bases are TGCAGTGTCGTCTCCGGCTCTGGGGCCAACGTCCTGACTTTC. Amino acid sequence: CSVVSGSGANVLTF. J is TRBJ2-6 and V is TRBV20-1, with no clear D. The ends were cut back, 7 bases at V and 0 bases at J, with 10 bases in the middle. The CDR3 is 14 residues long. From germline, CDR1 is DFQATT and CDR2 SNEGSKA (reference sequence).

In its sample, this clonotype was seen a few times. V usage is TRBV12-3 or TRBV12-4 and J usage is TRBJ2-2; 7 bases map to TRBD1. V dropped 6 bases and J dropped 3; count of bases not matched to a gene: 7. The CDR3 totals 15 residues. CDR3 DNA sequence: TGTGCCAGCAGGACAGGGAAGAAGGACACCGGGGAGCTGTTTTTT. Encoded protein: CASRTGKKDTGELFF.

This clonotype was seen a few times. The chain is built from TRBV7-2 and TRBJ2-1; TRBD2 matches 12 bases. CDR3 length: 16 amino acids. Unmatched junction bases numbered 6, after V lost 7 bases and J lost 2 bases. The germline V gene encodes CDR1 SGHTA and CDR2 FQGNSA. The CDR3 sequence: CASMGLAGGPYNEQFF. CDR3 bases: TGTGCCAGCATGGGGCTAGCGGGGGGGCCCTACAATGAGCAGTTCTTC. Full variable domain (missing parts from reference TRBV7-2 and TRBJ2-1): GAGVSQSPSNKVTEKGKDVELRCDPISGHTALYWYRQSLGQGLEFLIYFQGNSAPDKSGLPSDRFSAERTGGSVSTLTIQRTQQEDSAVYLCASMGLAGGPYNEQFFGPGTRLTVL.

The V gene is TRBV25-1, the J gene TRBJ2-7; D is possibly TRBD2 (5 bases). Germline assignment: CDR1 MGHDK and CDR2 SYGVNS. The CDR3 extends over 17 amino acids. Trimming took off 4 bases at V and 1 base at J, with 20 bases between the two ends. The CDR3 reads CASSAVPGKDPSYEQYF. CDR3 in DNA: TGTGCCAGCAGTGCCGTTCCGGGGAAGGATCCTTCCTACGAGCAGTACTTC.

This clonotype occurred a few times. The chain links TRBV3-1 to TRBJ2-1; 9 bases are a match to TRBD1. This CDR3 comprises 16 residues. Germline trimming cut 5 bases from V and 3 bases from J; bases unmatched to any gene: 8. Germline values: CDR1 LGHDT, CDR2 YNNKEL (reference sequence). Here the CDR3 reads CASSDRGGSYYNEQFF. The CDR3 DNA is TGTGCCAGCAGCGACAGGGGGGGGTCATACTACAATGAGCAGTTCTTC.

This clonotype has only a few counts. The chain combines TRBV27 with TRBJ2-1; 7 bases match TRBD1. This CDR3 region has 14 residues. In germline, CDR1 is MNHEY, CDR2 SMNVEV (reference sequence). V lost 1 base and J lost 10; bases outside the gene matches: 7. For the CDR3, the DNA is TGTGCCAGCAGTTTATTGGGACAGTACTACGAGCAGTTCTTC. This encodes CASSLLGQYYEQFF.

The chain combines TRBV19 with TRBJ2-5, with 8 bases aligning to TRBD1. The J call may be faulty, since TRBJ2-7 better matches the DNA end. Looked up from germline, CDR1 is LNHDA and CDR2 is SQIVND (reference sequence). CDR3 length: 15 amino acids. The CDR3 DNA sequence: TGTGCCAGTAGTATAACCGGGACAGGAGAGTACGAGCAGTACTTC. This gives the protein CASSITGTGEYEQYF.

The V gene is TRBV20-1, the J gene TRBJ2-1; 10 bases line up with TRBD2. Germline trimming cut 6 bases from V and 4 bases from J; bases unmatched to any gene: 6. Per germline, CDR1 DFQATT and CDR2 SNEGSKA (reference sequence). The CDR3 has 14 amino acids. In DNA form, the CDR3 reads TGCAGTGCGGCAGGGACTAGCGCTTACAATGAGCAGTTCTTC. This encodes CSAAGTSAYNEQFF.

The CDR3 nucleotides are TGTGCCAGCAGCCCCTCAGCGGGAGGGCCTTACGAGCAGTACTTC. It yields the protein CASSPSAGGPYEQYF. V gene TRBV7-9 combines with J gene TRBJ2-7; TRBD2 matches 10 bases. This CDR3 has 15 amino acids. Germline CDR1 SEHNR, CDR2 FQNEAQ (reference sequence). V gave up 5 bases and J gave up 4 bases; unmatched junction bases: 8. Together with reference TRBV7-9 and TRBJ2-7, the CDR3 gives the full variable domain: DTGVSQNPRHKITKRGQNVTFRCDPISEHNRLYWYRQTLGQGPEFLTYFQNEAQLEKSRLLSDRFSAERPKGSFSTLEIQRTEQGDSAMYLCASSPSAGGPYEQYFGPGTRLTVT.

This chain connects TRBV18 to TRBJ1-2; D is ambiguous. The V gene lost 2 bases and the J gene lost 2 bases, with 15 bases spanning the gap. CDR3 size: 16 residues. Germline values: CDR1 KGHSH, CDR2 LQKENI. The CDR3 DNA follows: TGTGCCAGCTCACCAAATTTGGGAGTTGCGAACTATGGCTACACCTTC. Residues: CASSPNLGVANYGYTF. Looking up the rest from reference TRBV18 and TRBJ1-2 gives the full variable domain: NAGVMQNPRHLVRRRGQEARLRCSPMKGHSHVYWYRQLPEEGLKFMVYLQKENIIDESGMPKERFSAEFPKEGPSILRIQQVVRGDSAAYFCASSPNLGVANYGYTFGSGTRLTVV.

V and J are TRBV6-2 or TRBV6-3 and TRBJ1-5, with TRBD1 matching over 9 bases. Per germline, CDR1 MNHEY and CDR2 SVGEGT. This CDR3 spans 16 amino acids. Trimming removed 6 bases from V and 1 base from J; junction bases left unmatched: 7. The CDR3 nucleotides are TGTGCCAGCAGCCCACAGGGGGCTGCGAGCAATCAGCCCCAGCATTTT. Residues: CASSPQGAASNQPQHF.

This clonotype was observed many times. The chain couples TRBV4-1 to TRBJ2-5; TRBD2 agrees at 7 bases. Germline loops: CDR1 MGHRA, CDR2 YSYEKL. J gave up 5 bases and V 0 bases, and 12 bases lay outside the gene matches. The CDR3 extends over 17 amino acids. CDR3 region: CASSQETSIRPKETQYF. The CDR3 DNA is TGCGCCAGCAGCCAAGAGACTAGCATTAGGCCGAAGGAGACCCAGTACTTC.

This clonotype was picked up a small number of times. The chain couples TRBV5-1 to TRBJ2-7; 9 bases line up with TRBD1. In germline, CDR1 is SGHRS, CDR2 YFSETQ. The CDR3 is 13 amino acids. V trimming: 4 bases; J trimming: 6 bases; junction bases outside the gene matches: 5. The CDR3 reads CASSKDRGPEQYF. The DNA for the CDR3 is TGCGCCAGCAGCAAGGACAGGGGTCCCGAGCAGTACTTC.

The sample holds a few counts of this clonotype. The V gene is TRBV6-5, the J gene TRBJ1-1; D ambiguous. Trimming removed 5 bases at V and 1 base at J, with 14 bases between. The germline gives CDR1 MNHEY, CDR2 SVGAGI. The CDR3 is 15 residues long. The CDR3 region is CASSPSLWGNTEAFF. The CDR3 region has the DNA TGTGCCAGCAGTCCTTCCCTCTGGGGGAACACTGAAGCTTTCTTT.

Worth noting for this clonotype: The junction differs from germline at one of its ends, possibly a read error. The chain carries TRBV7-9 and TRBJ2-1; 8 bases map to TRBD2. The CDR3 sequence is 13 residues long. Germline V gene data show CDR1 as SEHNR and CDR2 as FQNEAQ (reference sequence). The DNA for the CDR3 is TGTGTCAGCAGCTTAAGGATAGCGGGGTATCGGTTCTTC. Amino acids: CVSSLRIAGYRFF.

This clonotype turned up a few times. The genes are TRBV27 and TRBJ2-7; no clear D. In germline, CDR1 is MNHEY, CDR2 SMNVEV (reference sequence). The CDR3 sequence is 13 residues long. Deletions cut 5 bases from V and 6 bases from J, with 14 bases between. The DNA for the CDR3 is TGTGCCAGCAGTAAGGAGATAGGATTCGAGCAGTACTTC. Translation: CASSKEIGFEQYF.

The rearrangement joins TRBV5-1 to TRBJ2-5, with 8 bases fitting TRBD1. The CDR3 is 15 amino acids. Germline-derived CDR1 and CDR2 are SGHRS and YFSETQ. Trimming at V came to 2 bases and at J to 11 bases, leaving 14 bases not matched to a gene. In DNA, the CDR3 is TGCGCCAGCAGCTTAACAGGGGGAGGTGGCAATGAGCAGTACTTC. It yields the protein CASSLTGGGGNEQYF.

This clonotype was observed a few times. This sequence joins TRBV6-1 and TRBJ2-7; D might be TRBD2 (5 bases). The CDR3 contains 14 residues. Trimming cost V 2 bases and J 6 bases, with 14 bases left between them. Germline V gene sequence: CDR1 MNHNS, CDR2 SASEGT. CDR3 in amino acids: CASSERTSAGEQYF. The DNA for the CDR3 is TGTGCCAGCAGTGAACGTACGTCTGCGGGCGAGCAGTACTTC.

The chain has TRBV7-8 and TRBJ1-2, with 8 positions matching TRBD1. There are 14 residues in the CDR3. Per germline, CDR1 SGHVS and CDR2 FQNEAQ. The junction had 6 bases not matched to a gene; V was cut back by 1 base and J by 8 bases. The CDR3 DNA is TGTGCCAGCAGCTTAGGGACAGGGTCTCGGGGCTACACCTTC. Protein product: CASSLGTGSRGYTF.

The chain has TRBV5-1 and TRBJ2-1; D is unresolved. The CDR3 is 14 amino acids. The germline V gene has CDR1 SGHRS and CDR2 YFSETQ. Between the trimmed V and J ends, which lost 5 bases and 4 bases, there was a span of 13 bases. This CDR3 is CASRSAQAYNEQFF. CDR3 DNA sequence: TGCGCCAGCAGGTCTGCCCAGGCGTACAATGAGCAGTTCTTC. The full variable domain, completed using reference TRBV5-1 and TRBJ2-1, is KAGVTQTPRYLIKTRGQQVTLSCSPISGHRSVSWYQQTPGQGLQFLFEYFSETQRNKGNFPGRFSGRQFSNSRSEMNVSTLELGDSALYLCASRSAQAYNEQFFGPGTRLTVL.